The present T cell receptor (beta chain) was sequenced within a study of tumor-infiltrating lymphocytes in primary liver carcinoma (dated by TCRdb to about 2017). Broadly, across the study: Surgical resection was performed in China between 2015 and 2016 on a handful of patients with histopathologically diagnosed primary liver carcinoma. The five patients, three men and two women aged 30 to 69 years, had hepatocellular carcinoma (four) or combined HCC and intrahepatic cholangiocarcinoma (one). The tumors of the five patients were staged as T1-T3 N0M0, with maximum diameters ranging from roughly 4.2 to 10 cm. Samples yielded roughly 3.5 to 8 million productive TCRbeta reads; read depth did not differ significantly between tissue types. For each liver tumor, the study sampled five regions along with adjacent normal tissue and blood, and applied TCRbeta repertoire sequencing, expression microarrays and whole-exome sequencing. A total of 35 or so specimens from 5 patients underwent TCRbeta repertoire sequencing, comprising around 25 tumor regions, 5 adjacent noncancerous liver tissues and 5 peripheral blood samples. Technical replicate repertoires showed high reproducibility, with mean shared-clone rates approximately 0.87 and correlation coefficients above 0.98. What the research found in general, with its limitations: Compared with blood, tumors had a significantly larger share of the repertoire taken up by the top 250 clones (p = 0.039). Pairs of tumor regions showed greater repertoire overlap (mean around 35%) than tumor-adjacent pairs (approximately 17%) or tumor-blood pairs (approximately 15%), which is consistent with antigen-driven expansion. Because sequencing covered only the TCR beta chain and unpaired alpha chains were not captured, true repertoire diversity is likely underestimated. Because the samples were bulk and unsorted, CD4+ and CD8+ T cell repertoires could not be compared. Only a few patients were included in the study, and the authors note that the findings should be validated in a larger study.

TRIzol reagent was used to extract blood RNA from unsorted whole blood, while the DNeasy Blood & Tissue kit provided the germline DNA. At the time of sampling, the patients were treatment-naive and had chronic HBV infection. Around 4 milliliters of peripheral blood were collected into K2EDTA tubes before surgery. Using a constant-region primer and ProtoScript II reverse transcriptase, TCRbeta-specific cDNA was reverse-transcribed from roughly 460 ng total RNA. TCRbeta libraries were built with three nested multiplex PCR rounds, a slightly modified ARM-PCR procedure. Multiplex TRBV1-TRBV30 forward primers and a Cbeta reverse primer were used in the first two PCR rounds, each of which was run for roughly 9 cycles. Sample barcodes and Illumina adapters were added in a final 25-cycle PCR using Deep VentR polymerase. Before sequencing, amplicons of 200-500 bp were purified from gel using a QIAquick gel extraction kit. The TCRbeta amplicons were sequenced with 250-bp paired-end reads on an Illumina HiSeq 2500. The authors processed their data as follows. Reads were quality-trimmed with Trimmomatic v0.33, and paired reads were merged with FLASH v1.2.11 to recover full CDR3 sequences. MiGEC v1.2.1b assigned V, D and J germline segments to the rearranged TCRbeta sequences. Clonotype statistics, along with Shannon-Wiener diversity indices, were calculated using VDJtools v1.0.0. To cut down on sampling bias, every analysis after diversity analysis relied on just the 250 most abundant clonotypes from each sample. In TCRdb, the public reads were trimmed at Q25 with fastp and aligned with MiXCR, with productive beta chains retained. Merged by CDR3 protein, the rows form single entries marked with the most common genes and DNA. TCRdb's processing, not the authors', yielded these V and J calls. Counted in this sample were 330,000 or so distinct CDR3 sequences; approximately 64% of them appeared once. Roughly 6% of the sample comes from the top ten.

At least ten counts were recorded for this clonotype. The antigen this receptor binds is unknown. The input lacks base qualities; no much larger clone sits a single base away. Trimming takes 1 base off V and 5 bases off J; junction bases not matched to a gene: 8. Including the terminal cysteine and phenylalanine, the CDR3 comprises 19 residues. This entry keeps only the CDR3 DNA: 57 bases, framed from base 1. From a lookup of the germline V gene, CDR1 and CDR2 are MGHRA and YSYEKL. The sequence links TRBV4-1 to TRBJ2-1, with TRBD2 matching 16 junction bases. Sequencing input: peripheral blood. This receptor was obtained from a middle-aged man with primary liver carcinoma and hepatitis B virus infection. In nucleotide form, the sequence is TGCGCCAGCAGCCAAGGGGGACTAGCGGGAGGGCCCAGGAACAATGAGCAGTTCTTC. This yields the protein CASSQGGLAGGPRNNEQFF.